A single sample gave rise to the 3 T cell receptor beta chains below, sequenced in a study of beta chain features in type 1 diabetes. Every bit of the isolated RNA underwent reverse transcription, so sequencing read expressed TCRB transcripts. Sequencing was performed with immunoSEQ multiplex PCR; in TCRdb, only in-frame clones are kept and a portion is missing. The repertoire consists of 300,000 to 350,000 clones, with 20% occurring once and the leading ten covering approximately 0.043%. Sample: naive CD4+ T cells from blood. These TCRs come from a woman aged 18 to 35 in good health.

The genes are TRBV5-1 and TRBJ2-7; TRBD1 matches 7 bases. V was clipped by 2 bases and J by 2 bases; unmatched bases: 1. From germline, CDR1 is SGHRS and CDR2 YFSETQ. The length of the CDR3 is 13 residues. CDR3 residues: CASSFQGAYEQYF. CDR3 DNA: TGCGCCAGCAGCTTCCAGGGGGCCTACGAGCAGTACTTC.

The rearrangement links TRBV5-4 to TRBJ1-1; D is unresolved. Germline V CDR1 and CDR2: SGHNT, YYREEE (reference sequence). CDR3 length: 15 residues. V was clipped by 1 base and J by 5 bases, with 15 bases between them. In DNA form, the CDR3 reads TGTGCCAGCAGCTTGTATGCGGCGTTTACGACTGAAGCTTTCTTT. This codes for CASSLYAAFTTEAFF.

The rearrangement uses TRBV4-2 and TRBJ2-5; 9 positions match TRBD2. V dropped 1 base and J dropped 2; count of bases not matched to a gene: 2. Germline values: CDR1 LGHNA, CDR2 YNFKEQ. The CDR3 consists of 15 residues. The CDR3 nucleotides are TGTGCCAGCAGCCAAGCGACTAGCGGACAAGAGACCCAGTACTTC. Translating it yields CASSQATSGQETQYF.